This TCR beta chain was captured in a study of blood T cell repertoires in COVID-19. At the level of the study: Whether acute or convalescent, the COVID-19 samples came from the United States, Italy and Spain.

This clone appeared a single time. V lost 0 bases and J lost 2, with 11 bases in between. The length of the CDR3 is 15 residues. Germline-derived CDR1 and CDR2 are SGDLS and YYNGEE. How the authors handled the data: Quantification of nucleated cells was approximated via reference gene primer amplification. Assay: immunoSEQ multiplex PCR; the TCRdb copy retains only in-frame clones and omits some. V and J calls and clone size come straight from that table; D and trimming were deduced from the DNA. Here the sample spans roughly 220,000 clones, 80% to 90% being singletons. The sample comprised peripheral blood. The clonotype was recovered from a man in his fifties who had recovered from COVID-19. V is TRBV9 and J is TRBJ1-2; D not certain. The CDR3 reads CASSVEAERNYGYTF. The CDR3 DNA reads as TGTGCCAGCAGCGTAGAAGCGGAGAGGAACTATGGCTACACCTTC.